This TCR beta chain was found in a study of T cells in Graves' hyperthyroidism and ophthalmopathy. Findings of the study overall: Median prediction lead before ophthalmopathy onset was about 6.5 months with the model.

In its sample, this clonotype was seen many times. The target antigen is unknown. TCR beta CDR3 regions were amplified from RNA. Initially, a first-round RT-PCR of the TCR CDR3 employed the HTBI primer set. Each CDR3 protein is one row after TCRdb ran MiXCR on the multiplex PCR reads. The sample lists a few hundred thousand distinct CDR3 sequences, 15% to 18% occurring once. Germline CDR1 reads GTSNPN; CDR2 reads SVGIG (reference sequence). CDR3 length: 15 amino acids. The J segment lost 9 bases and the V segment lost 2 bases, leaving 10 bases of the junction unmatched. The PBMCs studied were ones that came from roughly 9.4 ml fresh peripheral blood.

This chain uses TRBV30 with TRBJ1-6; 7 bases match TRBD1. Sequenced sample: blood. The clonotype originates from a woman aged 25 to 39 with Graves' hyperthyroidism. CDR3 nucleotide sequence: TGTGCCTGGAGTTCCCGGACAGGCGGGGGTTCACCCCTCCACTTT. Translated, it gives CAWSSRTGGGSPLHF.